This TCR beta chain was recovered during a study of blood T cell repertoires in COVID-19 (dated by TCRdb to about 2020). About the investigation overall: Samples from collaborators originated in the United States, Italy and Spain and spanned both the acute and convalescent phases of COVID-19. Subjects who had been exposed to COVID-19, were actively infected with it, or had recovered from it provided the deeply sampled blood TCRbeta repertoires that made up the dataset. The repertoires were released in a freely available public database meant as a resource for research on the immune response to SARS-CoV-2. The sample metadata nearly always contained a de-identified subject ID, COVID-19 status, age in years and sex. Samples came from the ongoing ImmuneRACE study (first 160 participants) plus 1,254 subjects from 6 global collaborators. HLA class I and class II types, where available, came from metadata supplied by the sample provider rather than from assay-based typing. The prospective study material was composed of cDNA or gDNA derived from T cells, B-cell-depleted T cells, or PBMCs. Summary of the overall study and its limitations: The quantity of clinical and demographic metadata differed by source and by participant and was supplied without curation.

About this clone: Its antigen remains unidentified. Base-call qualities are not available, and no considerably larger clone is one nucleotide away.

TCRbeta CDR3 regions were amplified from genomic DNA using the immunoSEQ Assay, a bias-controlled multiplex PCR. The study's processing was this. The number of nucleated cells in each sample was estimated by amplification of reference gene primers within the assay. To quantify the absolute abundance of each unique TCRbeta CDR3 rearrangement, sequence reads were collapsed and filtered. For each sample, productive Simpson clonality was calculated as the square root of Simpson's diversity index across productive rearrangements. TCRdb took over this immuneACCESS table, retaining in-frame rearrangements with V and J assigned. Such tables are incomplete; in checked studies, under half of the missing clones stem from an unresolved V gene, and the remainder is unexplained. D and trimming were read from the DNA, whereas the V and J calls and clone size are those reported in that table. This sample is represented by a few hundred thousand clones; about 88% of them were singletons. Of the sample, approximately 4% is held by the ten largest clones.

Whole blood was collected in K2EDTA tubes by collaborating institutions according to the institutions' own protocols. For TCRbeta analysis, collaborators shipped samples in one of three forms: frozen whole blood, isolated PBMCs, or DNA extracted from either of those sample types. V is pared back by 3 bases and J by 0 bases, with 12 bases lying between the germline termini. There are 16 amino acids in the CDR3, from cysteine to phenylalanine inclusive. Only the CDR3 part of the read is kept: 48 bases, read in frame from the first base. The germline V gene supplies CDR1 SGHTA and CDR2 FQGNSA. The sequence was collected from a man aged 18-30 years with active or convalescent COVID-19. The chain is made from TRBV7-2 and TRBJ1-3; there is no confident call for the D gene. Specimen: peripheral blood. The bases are TGTGCCAGCAGCTTCGTTGACGGGATCTCTGGAAACACCATATATTTT. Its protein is CASSFVDGISGNTIYF. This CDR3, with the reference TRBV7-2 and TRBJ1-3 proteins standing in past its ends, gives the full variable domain GAGVSQSPSNKVTEKGKDVELRCDPISGHTALYWYRQSLGQGLEFLIYFQGNSAPDKSGLPSDRFSAERTGGSVSTLTIQRTQQEDSAVYLCASSFVDGISGNTIYFGEGSWLTVV.